One sample yielded the 20 T cell receptor beta chains listed below, sequenced in a study of blood T cell repertoires in COVID-19. The protocol was immunoSEQ multiplex PCR, while the TCRdb copy is restricted to in-frame clones and leaves out a portion. This repertoire shows over 200,000 clones, about nine tenths found once; its top ten account for roughly 15%. Material: PBMCs or T cells enriched from blood (not recorded which). Every receptor here comes from a man younger than 35 who had recovered from COVID-19.

The CDR3 here is CASSPGVQGETQYF. As DNA, the CDR3 is TGCGCCAGCAGCCCCGGGGTTCAGGGGGAGACCCAGTACTTC. The rearrangement uses TRBV5-1 and TRBJ2-5; possibly TRBD1 for D (6 bases). There are 14 residues in the CDR3. Trimming pared 4 bases from V and 5 bases from J, leaving 15 bases between. In germline, CDR1 is SGHRS, CDR2 YFSETQ.

CDR3 DNA sequence: TGCGCCAGCAGTGAGGGGACAGTGGGTGAAGGATATGGCTACACCTTC. It yields the protein CASSEGTVGEGYGYTF. This sequence joins TRBV10-1 and TRBJ1-2, with 7 positions matching TRBD1. The V gene's germline CDR1 is WNHNN and CDR2 SYGVQD (reference sequence). V shed 2 bases and J 5 bases; nucleotides not matched to a gene: 11. The CDR3 has 16 amino acids.

The gene calls are TRBV25-1 and TRBJ2-3, with 9 bases aligning to TRBD2. CDR1 MGHDK and CDR2 SYGVNS come from the germline V gene. This CDR3 spans 17 amino acids. After removal of 0 bases from V and 2 bases from J, the junction contained 6 bases not matched to a gene. In DNA form, the CDR3 reads TGTGCCAGCAGTGAATATACCACTAGCGGGTACACAGATACGCAGTATTTT. Translation: CASSEYTTSGYTDTQYF.

The chain has TRBV7-6 and TRBJ2-5, with a weak D call TRBD1 (8 bases). This CDR3 comprises 16 residues. V was cut by 4 bases and J by 4 bases, with 19 bases left in between. CDR1 SGHVS and CDR2 FNYEAQ come from the germline V gene. The CDR3 DNA follows: TGTGCCAGCAGCTCAATGGACAGGGAGGGGGGAGAGACCCAGTACTTC. This sequence encodes CASSSMDREGGETQYF.

This sequence joins TRBV11-2 and TRBJ2-2, with TRBD2 as a possible D gene (5 bases). The germline gives CDR1 SGHAT, CDR2 FQNNGV. V was pared by 0 bases and J by 2 bases, with 7 bases between. This CDR3 is built from 15 residues. CDR3 bases: TGTGCCAGCAGCTTAGACCGGGGAAACACCGGGGAGCTGTTTTTT. Its protein is CASSLDRGNTGELFF. The full variable domain, completed using reference TRBV11-2 and TRBJ2-2, is EAGVAQSPRYKIIEKRQSVAFWCNPISGHATLYWYQQILGQGPKLLIQFQNNGVVDDSQLPKDRFSAERLKGVDSTLKIQPAKLEDSAVYLCASSLDRGNTGELFFGEGSRLTVL.

The chain recombines TRBV7-9 with TRBJ1-3; 9 positions match TRBD1. The CDR3 totals 13 residues. Germline V gene lookup returns CDR1 SEHNR and CDR2 FQNEAQ (reference sequence). Trimming removed 5 bases from V and 7 bases from J; junction bases left unmatched: 3. The CDR3 bases are TGTGCCAGCAGCGGGACAGGGTTGAACACCATATATTTT. Its protein is CASSGTGLNTIYF.

J is TRBJ1-2 and V is TRBV30; 8 bases agree with TRBD1. This CDR3 is 17 amino acids long. Germline loops: CDR1 GTSNPN, CDR2 SVGIG (reference sequence). V shed 0 bases and J 0 bases; nucleotides not matched to a gene: 9. The DNA for the CDR3 is TGTGCCTGGAGTGTACTAGGACAGGGAACAGCTAACTATGGCTACACCTTC. Amino acids: CAWSVLGQGTANYGYTF.

J is TRBJ2-1 and V is TRBV7-9, with 13 bases matching TRBD2. Germline CDR1 is SEHNR and CDR2 is FQNEAQ (reference sequence). The CDR3 length is 13 residues. With 3 bases clipped from V and 10 bases from J, the junction kept 0 bases outside the gene matches. CDR3 residues: CASSLGLAGEQFF. In nucleotides, the CDR3 is TGTGCCAGCAGCTTGGGACTAGCGGGGGAGCAGTTCTTC.

This chain links TRBV5-1 with TRBJ2-7; TRBD1 is a possible D gene (6 bases). CDR3 size: 15 residues. CDR1 and CDR2 (germline): SGHRS, YFSETQ. V was cut by 0 bases and J by 1 base, with 11 bases left in between. CDR3 bases: TGCGCCAGCAGCTTGGCCCGGGACACTTCCTACGAGCAGTACTTC. The encoded protein is CASSLARDTSYEQYF.

This rearrangement joins TRBV19 to TRBJ2-7, with D maybe TRBD1 (6 bases). The CDR3 totals 16 residues. The ends were cut back, 4 bases at V and 3 bases at J, with 19 bases in the middle. Germline V gene sequence: CDR1 LNHDA, CDR2 SQIVND (reference sequence). CDR3: CASSTPRDKLYYEQYF. CDR3 sequence (DNA): TGTGCCAGTAGTACCCCCCGGGACAAGCTGTACTACGAGCAGTACTTC.

This rearrangement joins TRBV5-1 to TRBJ2-6; D is uncertain. Trimming pared 4 bases from V and 2 bases from J, leaving 10 bases between. Per the germline V gene, CDR1 is SGHRS and CDR2 is YFSETQ. This CDR3 has 15 residues. The CDR3 DNA reads as TGCGCCAGCAGCCTGCTAATGCCTGGGGCCAACGTCCTGACTTTC. Its translation: CASSLLMPGANVLTF.

The chain has TRBV30 and TRBJ1-6; D is undetermined. The CDR3 is made up of 17 amino acids. The ends were cut back, 2 bases at V and 0 bases at J, with 14 bases in the middle. Germline-derived CDR1 and CDR2 are GTSNPN and SVGIG (reference sequence). CDR3 DNA sequence: TGTGCCTGGAGTCCCTCCCGGGTCAGCTCCTATAATTCACCCCTCCACTTT. It translates to CAWSPSRVSSYNSPLHF.

V usage is TRBV27 and J usage is TRBJ2-1, with 7 nucleotides matching TRBD2. The CDR3 contains 15 residues. CDR1 and CDR2 from the germline V gene are MNHEY and SMNVEV (reference sequence). Unmatched junction bases numbered 12, after V lost 7 bases and J lost 6 bases. The CDR3 here is CASTLMGGGGNEQFF. The CDR3 region has the DNA TGTGCCAGCACCCTTATGGGGGGGGGAGGCAATGAGCAGTTCTTC.

This clone was seen only once. The V call is TRBV7-2, the J call TRBJ2-7; D might be TRBD2 (5 bases). CDR3 length: 15 amino acids. Deletions cut 5 bases from V and 5 bases from J, with 19 bases between. CDR1 is SGHTA, CDR2 FQGNSA, per germline. CDR3 in amino acids: CASSPAGLETDEQYF. The CDR3 DNA reads TGTGCCAGCAGCCCCGCCGGACTCGAGACCGACGAGCAGTACTTC.

The chain uses TRBV19 and TRBJ1-1; D unresolved. The CDR3 runs 13 residues. Germline V lookup: CDR1 LNHDA, CDR2 SQIVND (reference sequence). Trimming cost V 0 bases and J 4 bases, with 6 bases left between them. The CDR3 here is CASSIESRTEAFF. DNA for the CDR3: TGTGCCAGTAGTATAGAGAGCCGCACTGAAGCTTTCTTT.

The V gene is TRBV6-5, the J gene TRBJ2-5; maybe TRBD1 (6 bases). Looked up from germline, CDR1 is MNHEY and CDR2 is SVGAGI. Trimming took 9 bases from V and 2 from J, leaving 10 bases between them. The CDR3 has 12 residues. DNA of the CDR3: TGTGCCAGTACAGGGAGTCAAGAGACCCAGTACTTC. Amino acids: CASTGSQETQYF.

The chain couples TRBV15 to TRBJ1-3, with a weak D call TRBD1 (5 bases). This CDR3 has 14 residues. Germline CDR1 and CDR2: LNHNV and YYDKDF (reference sequence). V lost 5 bases, J lost 0 bases, and 8 bases lay in between. CDR3 DNA sequence: TGTGCCACCAGCCAGGGTGTCTCTGGAAACACCATATATTTT. Its protein is CATSQGVSGNTIYF.

This chain uses TRBV5-4 with TRBJ1-2, with TRBD1 matching 8 bases. Germline values: CDR1 SGHNT, CDR2 YYREEE (reference sequence). After removal of 1 base from V and 4 bases from J, the junction contained 12 bases not matched to a gene. This CDR3 is built from 17 residues. The CDR3 protein is CASSLKQGAISIYGYTF. The CDR3 region has the DNA TGTGCCAGCAGCTTGAAGCAGGGGGCTATTAGTATCTATGGCTACACCTTC.

The chain joins TRBV10-1 to TRBJ2-2; 8 positions agree with TRBD2. With 5 bases clipped from V and 3 bases from J, the junction kept 8 bases outside the gene matches. The CDR3 spans 16 residues. Germline CDR1 is WNHNN and CDR2 is SYGVQD (reference sequence). Written as DNA, the CDR3 is TGCGCCAGCAGTAGAAAAGCGGGAGTGGACACCGGGGAGCTGTTTTTT. It yields the protein CASSRKAGVDTGELFF.

This rearrangement joins TRBV24-1 to TRBJ2-2, with D possibly being TRBD1 (6 bases). The V gene's germline CDR1 is KGHDR and CDR2 SFDVKD. The CDR3 sequence is 15 residues long. Trimming took off 7 bases at V and 2 bases at J, with 13 bases between the two ends. Written as DNA, the CDR3 is TGTGCCACCAGCCGGACAGATTTTAACACCGGGGAGCTGTTTTTT. This sequence encodes CATSRTDFNTGELFF.